This record concerns one T cell receptor beta chain sequence. This specimen comes from a study of blood T cell repertoires in COVID-19. Background on the study: Italy, Spain and the United States were the sources of the convalescent and acute COVID-19 samples. Sources were T cells, B-cell-depleted T cells, or PBMCs; the material itself was cDNA or gDNA.

Per the study methods: From reference gene primer amplification, estimates of nucleated cell counts were derived. The table came from immunoSEQ multiplex PCR; TCRdb's copy has only in-frame clones and leaves some out. V and J calls and clone size follow that table, whereas D and trimming were derived from the DNA. The table shows about 21,000 clones, with roughly 85% occurring only once. The CDR3 contains 14 residues. From germline, CDR1 is SGHTA and CDR2 FQGNSA. V shed 5 bases and J shed 2 bases, with 9 bases lying between them. The TCR sequence derives from a human donor in a cohort sampled during active COVID-19. The chain employs TRBV7-2 and TRBJ2-2; a weak D match, TRBD2 (5 bases). Sequences were obtained from peripheral blood. The CDR3 is CASSRTGNTGELFF. The CDR3 DNA follows: TGTGCCAGCAGCCGGACGGGAAACACCGGGGAGCTGTTTTTT.